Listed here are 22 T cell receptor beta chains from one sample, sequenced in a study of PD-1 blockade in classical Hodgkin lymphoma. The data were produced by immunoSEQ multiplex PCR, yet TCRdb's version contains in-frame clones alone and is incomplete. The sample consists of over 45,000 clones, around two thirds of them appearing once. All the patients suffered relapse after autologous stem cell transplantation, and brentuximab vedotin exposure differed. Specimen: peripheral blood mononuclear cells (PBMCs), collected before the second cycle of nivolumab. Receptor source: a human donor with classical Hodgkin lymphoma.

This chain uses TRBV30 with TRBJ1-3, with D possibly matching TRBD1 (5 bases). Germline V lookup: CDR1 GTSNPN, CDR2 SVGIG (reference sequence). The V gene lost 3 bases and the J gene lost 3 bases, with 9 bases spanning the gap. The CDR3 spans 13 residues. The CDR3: CAWRGGNGNTIYF. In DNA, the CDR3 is TGTGCCTGGAGGGGGGGGAATGGAAACACCATATATTTT.

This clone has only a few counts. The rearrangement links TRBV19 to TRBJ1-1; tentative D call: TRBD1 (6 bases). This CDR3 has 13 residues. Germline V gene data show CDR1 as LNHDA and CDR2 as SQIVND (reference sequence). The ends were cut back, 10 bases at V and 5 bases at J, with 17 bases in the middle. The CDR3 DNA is TGTGCCACGAAACAGGGTTTTGGAACTGAAGCTTTCTTT. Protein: CATKQGFGTEAFF.

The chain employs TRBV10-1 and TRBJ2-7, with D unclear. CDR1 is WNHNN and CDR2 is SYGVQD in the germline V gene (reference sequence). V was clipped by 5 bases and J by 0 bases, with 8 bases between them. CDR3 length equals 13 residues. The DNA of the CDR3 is TGCGCCAGCAGTCCACATAGCTCCTACGAGCAGTACTTC. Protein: CASSPHSSYEQYF.

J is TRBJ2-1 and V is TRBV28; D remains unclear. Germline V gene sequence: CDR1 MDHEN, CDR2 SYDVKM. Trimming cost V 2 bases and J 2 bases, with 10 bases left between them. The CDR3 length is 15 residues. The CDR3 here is CASSLMAVTYNEQFF. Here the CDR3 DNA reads TGTGCCAGCAGTTTAATGGCAGTCACCTACAATGAGCAGTTCTTC.

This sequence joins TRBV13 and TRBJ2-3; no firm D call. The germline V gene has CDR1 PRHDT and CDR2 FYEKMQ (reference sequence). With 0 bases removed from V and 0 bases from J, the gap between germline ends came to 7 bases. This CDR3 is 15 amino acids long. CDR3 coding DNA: TGTGCCAGCAGCTTAGGCGGGTTCAGCACAGATACGCAGTATTTT. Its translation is CASSLGGFSTDTQYF. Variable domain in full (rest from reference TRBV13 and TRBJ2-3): AAGVIQSPRHLIKEKRETATLKCYPIPRHDTVYWYQQGPGQDPQFLISFYEKMQSDKGSIPDRFSAQQFSDYHSELNMSSLELGDSALYFCASSLGGFSTDTQYFGPGTRLTVL.

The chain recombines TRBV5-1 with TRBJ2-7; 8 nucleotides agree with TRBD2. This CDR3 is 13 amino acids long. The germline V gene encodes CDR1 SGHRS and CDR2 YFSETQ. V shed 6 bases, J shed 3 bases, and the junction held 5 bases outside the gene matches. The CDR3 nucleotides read TGCGCCAGCAACCCCACTAGCGGCTACGAGCAGTACTTC. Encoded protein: CASNPTSGYEQYF.

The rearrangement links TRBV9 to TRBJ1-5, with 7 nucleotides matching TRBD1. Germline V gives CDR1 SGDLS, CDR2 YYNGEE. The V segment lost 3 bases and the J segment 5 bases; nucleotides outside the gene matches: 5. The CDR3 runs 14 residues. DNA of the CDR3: TGTGCCAGCAGCGGACAGGGTCTGGATCAGCCCCAGCATTTT. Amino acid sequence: CASSGQGLDQPQHF.

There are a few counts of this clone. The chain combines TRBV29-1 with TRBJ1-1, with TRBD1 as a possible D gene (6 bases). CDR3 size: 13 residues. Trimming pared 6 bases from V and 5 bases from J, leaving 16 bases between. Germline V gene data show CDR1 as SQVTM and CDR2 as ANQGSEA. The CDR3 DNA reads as TGCAGCGTCCTTATACAGGGAGTGACTGAAGCTTTCTTT. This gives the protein CSVLIQGVTEAFF.

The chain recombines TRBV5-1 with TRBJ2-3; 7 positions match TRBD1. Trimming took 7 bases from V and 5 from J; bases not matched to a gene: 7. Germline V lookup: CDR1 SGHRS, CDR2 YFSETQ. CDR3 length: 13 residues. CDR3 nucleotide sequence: TGCGCCAGCCGACAGGGTCTGGGAGATACGCAGTATTTT. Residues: CASRQGLGDTQYF.

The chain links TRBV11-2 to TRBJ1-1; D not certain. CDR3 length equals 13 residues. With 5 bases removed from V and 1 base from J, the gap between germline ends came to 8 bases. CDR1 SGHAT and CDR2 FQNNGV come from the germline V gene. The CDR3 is CASSLLRNTEAFF. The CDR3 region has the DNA TGTGCCAGCAGCCTCCTTCGGAACACTGAAGCTTTCTTT.

CDR3 residues: CASTSPGGGGYGYTF. The CDR3 region has the DNA TGTGCCAGCACCTCTCCAGGGGGAGGCGGCTATGGCTACACCTTC. This sequence joins TRBV6-5 and TRBJ1-2; 7 bases agree with TRBD1. J was trimmed by 4 bases and V by 7 bases; bases with no gene match: 12. The CDR3 covers 15 residues. In germline, CDR1 is MNHEY, CDR2 SVGAGI.

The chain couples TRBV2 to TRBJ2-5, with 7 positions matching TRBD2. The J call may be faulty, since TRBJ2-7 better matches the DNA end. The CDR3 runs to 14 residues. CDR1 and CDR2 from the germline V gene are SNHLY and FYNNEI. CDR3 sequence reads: CASSERTRDYEQYF. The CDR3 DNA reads TGTGCCAGCAGTGAACGGACTAGAGACTACGAGCAGTACTTC.

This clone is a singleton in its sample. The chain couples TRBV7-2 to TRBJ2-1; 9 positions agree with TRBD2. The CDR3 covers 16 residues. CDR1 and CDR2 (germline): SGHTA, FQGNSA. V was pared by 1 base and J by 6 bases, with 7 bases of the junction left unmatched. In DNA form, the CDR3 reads TGTGCCAGCAGCTTAGAAGGGACTAGCAGACGCAATGAGCAGTTCTTC. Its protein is CASSLEGTSRRNEQFF.

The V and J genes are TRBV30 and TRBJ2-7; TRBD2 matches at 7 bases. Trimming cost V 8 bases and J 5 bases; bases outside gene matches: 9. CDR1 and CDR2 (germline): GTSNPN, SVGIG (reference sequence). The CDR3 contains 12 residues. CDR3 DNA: TGTGCCGGGGGGGGAGGAGAAGACGAGCAGTACTTC. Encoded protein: CAGGGGEDEQYF.

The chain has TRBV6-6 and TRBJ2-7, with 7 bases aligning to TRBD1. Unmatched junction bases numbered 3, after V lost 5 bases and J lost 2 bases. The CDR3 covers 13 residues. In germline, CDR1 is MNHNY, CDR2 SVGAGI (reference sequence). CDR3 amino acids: CASSRQGPYEQYF. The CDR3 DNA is TGTGCCAGCAGTCGACAGGGCCCCTACGAGCAGTACTTC.

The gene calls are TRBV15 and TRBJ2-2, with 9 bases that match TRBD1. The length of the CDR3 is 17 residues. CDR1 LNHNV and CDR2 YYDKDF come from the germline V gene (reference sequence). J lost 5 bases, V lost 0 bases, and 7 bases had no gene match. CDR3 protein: CATSRDSGQGWTGELFF. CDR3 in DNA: TGTGCCACCAGCAGAGATAGCGGACAGGGGTGGACCGGGGAGCTGTTTTTT. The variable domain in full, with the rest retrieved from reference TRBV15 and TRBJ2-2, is DAMVIQNPRYQVTQFGKPVTLSCSQTLNHNVMYWYQQKSSQAPKLLFHYYDKDFNNEADTPDNFQSRRPNTSFCFLDIRSPGLGDTAMYLCATSRDSGQGWTGELFFGEGSRLTVL.

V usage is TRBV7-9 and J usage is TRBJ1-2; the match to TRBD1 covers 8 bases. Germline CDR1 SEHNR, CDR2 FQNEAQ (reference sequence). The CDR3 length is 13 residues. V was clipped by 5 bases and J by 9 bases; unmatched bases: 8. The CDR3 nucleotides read TGTGCCAGCAGCCCAACAGGGGGTGGGAGCTACACCTTC. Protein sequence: CASSPTGGGSYTF. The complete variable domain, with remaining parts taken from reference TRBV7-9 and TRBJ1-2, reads DTGVSQNPRHKITKRGQNVTFRCDPISEHNRLYWYRQTLGQGPEFLTYFQNEAQLEKSRLLSDRFSAERPKGSFSTLEIQRTEQGDSAMYLCASSPTGGGSYTFGSGTRLTVV.

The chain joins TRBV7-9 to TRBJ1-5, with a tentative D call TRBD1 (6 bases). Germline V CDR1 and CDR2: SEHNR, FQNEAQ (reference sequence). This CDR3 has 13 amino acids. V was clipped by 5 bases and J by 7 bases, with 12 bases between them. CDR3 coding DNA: TGTGCCAGCAGCCAACAGGGTAGGCAGCCCCAGCATTTT. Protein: CASSQQGRQPQHF.

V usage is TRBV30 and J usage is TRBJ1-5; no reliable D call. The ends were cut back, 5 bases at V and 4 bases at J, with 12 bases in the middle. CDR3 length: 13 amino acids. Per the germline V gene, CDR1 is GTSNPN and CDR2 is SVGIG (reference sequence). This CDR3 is CAWGEQSNQPQHF. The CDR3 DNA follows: TGTGCCTGGGGGGAACAGTCTAATCAGCCCCAGCATTTT.

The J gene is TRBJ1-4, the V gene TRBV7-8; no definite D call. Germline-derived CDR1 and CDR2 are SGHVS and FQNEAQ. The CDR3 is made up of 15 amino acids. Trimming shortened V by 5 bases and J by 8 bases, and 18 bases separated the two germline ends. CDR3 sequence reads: CASSLKTLVEEKLFF. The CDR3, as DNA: TGTGCCAGCAGCCTAAAAACGCTAGTGGAAGAAAAACTGTTTTTT.

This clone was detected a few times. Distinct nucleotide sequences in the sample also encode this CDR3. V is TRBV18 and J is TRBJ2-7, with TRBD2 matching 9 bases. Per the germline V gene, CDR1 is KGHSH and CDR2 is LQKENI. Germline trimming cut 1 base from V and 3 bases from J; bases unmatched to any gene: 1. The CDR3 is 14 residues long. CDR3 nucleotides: TGTGCCAGCTCACCACTAGCGGGAGTCTACGAGCAGTACTTC. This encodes CASSPLAGVYEQYF.

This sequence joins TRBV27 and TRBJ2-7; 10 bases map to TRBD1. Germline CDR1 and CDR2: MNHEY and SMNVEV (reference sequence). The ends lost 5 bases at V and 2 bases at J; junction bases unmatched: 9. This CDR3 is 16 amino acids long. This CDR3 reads CASSRRRQGATYEQYF. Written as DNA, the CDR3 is TGTGCCAGCAGTCGCCGTCGACAGGGGGCGACCTACGAGCAGTACTTC.